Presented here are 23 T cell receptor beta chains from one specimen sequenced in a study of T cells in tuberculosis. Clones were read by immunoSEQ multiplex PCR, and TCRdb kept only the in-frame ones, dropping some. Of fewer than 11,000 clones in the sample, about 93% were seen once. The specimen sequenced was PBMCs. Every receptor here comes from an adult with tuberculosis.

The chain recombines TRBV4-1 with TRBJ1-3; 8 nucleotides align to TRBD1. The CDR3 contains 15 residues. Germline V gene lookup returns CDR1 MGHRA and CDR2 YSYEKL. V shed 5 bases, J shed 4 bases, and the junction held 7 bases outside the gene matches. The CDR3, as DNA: TGCGCCAGCAGCTACCCAGGGGGCGAGGGAAACACCATATATTTT. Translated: CASSYPGGEGNTIYF.

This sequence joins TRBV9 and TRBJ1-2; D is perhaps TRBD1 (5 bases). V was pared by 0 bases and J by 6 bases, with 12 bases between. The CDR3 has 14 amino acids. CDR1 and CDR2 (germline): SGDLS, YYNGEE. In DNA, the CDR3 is TGTGCCAGCAGCGTAGAGGTCCAGGGAAATGGCTACACCTTC. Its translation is CASSVEVQGNGYTF.

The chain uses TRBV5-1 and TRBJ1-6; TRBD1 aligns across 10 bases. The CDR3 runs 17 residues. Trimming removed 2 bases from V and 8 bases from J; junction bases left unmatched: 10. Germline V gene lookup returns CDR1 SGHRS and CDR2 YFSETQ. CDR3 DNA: TGCGCCAGCAGCTTTGGCCCAACCGGACAGGGGGATTCACCCCTCCACTTT. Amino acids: CASSFGPTGQGDSPLHF.

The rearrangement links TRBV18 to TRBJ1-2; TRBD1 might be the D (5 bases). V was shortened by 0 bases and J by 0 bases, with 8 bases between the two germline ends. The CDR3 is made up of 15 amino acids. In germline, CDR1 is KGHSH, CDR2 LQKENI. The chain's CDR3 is CASSPPAGTNYGYTF. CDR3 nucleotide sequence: TGTGCCAGCTCACCACCGGCAGGGACTAACTATGGCTACACCTTC.

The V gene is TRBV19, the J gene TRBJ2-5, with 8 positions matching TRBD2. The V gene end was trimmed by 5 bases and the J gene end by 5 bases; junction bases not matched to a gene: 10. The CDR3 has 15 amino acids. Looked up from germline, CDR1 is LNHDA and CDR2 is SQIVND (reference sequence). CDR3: CASSVAGGAGETQYF. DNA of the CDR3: TGTGCCAGTAGTGTCGCCGGGGGGGCCGGGGAGACCCAGTACTTC.

CDR3 sequence reads: CSARRGDGYTF. CDR3 coding DNA: TGCAGCGCCCGACGGGGGGATGGCTACACCTTC. The V gene is TRBV29-1, the J gene TRBJ1-2; TRBD1 might be the D (5 bases). Germline CDR1 reads SQVTM; CDR2 reads ANQGSEA. Trimming cost V 7 bases and J 6 bases, with 12 bases left between them. The CDR3 extends over 11 amino acids.

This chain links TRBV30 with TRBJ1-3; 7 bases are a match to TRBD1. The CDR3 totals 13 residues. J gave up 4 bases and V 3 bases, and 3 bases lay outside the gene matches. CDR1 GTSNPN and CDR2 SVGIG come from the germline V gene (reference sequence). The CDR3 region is CAWRGGRGNTIYF. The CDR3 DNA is TGTGCCTGGAGAGGGGGCCGGGGAAACACCATATATTTT.

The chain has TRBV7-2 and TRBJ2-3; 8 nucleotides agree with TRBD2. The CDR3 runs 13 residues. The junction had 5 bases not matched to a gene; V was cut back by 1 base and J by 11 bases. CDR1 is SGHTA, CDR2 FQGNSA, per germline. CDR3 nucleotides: TGTGCCAGCAGCTTAGTCGGACTAGCTGGGCAGTATTTT. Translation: CASSLVGLAGQYF. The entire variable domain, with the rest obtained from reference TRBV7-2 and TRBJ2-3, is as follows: GAGVSQSPSNKVTEKGKDVELRCDPISGHTALYWYRQSLGQGLEFLIYFQGNSAPDKSGLPSDRFSAERTGGSVSTLTIQRTQQEDSAVYLCASSLVGLAGQYFGPGTRLTVL.

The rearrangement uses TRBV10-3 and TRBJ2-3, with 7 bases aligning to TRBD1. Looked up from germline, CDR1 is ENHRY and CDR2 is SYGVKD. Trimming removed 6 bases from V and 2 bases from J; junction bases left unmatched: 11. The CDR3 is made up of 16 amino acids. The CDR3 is CAISLNNRGFTDTQYF. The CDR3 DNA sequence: TGTGCCATCAGCCTGAATAACAGGGGATTCACAGATACGCAGTATTTT.

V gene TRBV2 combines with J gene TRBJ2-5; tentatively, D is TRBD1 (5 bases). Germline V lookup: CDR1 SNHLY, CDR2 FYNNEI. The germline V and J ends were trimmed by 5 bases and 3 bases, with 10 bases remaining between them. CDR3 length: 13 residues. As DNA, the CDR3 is TGTGCCAGCAGTCCGCAGGGAAAAGAGACCCAGTACTTC. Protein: CASSPQGKETQYF. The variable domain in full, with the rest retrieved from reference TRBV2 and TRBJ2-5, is EPEVTQTPSHQVTQMGQEVILRCVPISNHLYFYWYRQILGQKVEFLVSFYNNEISEKSEIFDDQFSVERPDGSNFTLKIRSTKLEDSAMYFCASSPQGKETQYFGPGTRLLVL.

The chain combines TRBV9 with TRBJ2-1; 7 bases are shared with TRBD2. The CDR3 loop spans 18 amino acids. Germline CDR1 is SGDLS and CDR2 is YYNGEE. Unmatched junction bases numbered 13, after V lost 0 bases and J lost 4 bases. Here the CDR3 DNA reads TGTGCCAGCAGCGTAGGAGTGGGAGGGACTCCTCTGTACAATGAGCAGTTCTTC. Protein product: CASSVGVGGTPLYNEQFF.

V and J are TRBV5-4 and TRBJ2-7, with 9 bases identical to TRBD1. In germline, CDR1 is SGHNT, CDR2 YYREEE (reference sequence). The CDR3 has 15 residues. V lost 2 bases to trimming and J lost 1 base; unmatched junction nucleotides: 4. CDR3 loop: CASSLRGTGSYEQYF. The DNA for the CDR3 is TGTGCCAGCAGCTTACGCGGGACAGGGTCCTACGAGCAGTACTTC.

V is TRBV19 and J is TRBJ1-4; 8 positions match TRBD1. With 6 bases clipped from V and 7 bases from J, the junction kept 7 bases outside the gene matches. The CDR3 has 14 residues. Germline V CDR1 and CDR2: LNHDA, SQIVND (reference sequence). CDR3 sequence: CASSPDRDREKLFF. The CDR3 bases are TGTGCCAGTAGCCCGGACAGGGATCGTGAAAAACTGTTTTTT. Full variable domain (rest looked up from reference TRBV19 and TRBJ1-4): DGGITQSPKYLFRKEGQNVTLSCEQNLNHDAMYWYRQDPGQGLRLIYYSQIVNDFQKGDIAEGYSVSREKKESFPLTVTSAQKNPTAFYLCASSPDRDREKLFFGSGTQLSVL.

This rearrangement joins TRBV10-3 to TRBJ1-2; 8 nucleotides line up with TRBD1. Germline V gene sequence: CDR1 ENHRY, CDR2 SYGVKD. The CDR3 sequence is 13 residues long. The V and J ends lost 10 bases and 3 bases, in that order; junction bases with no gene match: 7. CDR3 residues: CATRTGLYYGYTF. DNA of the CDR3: TGTGCCACCAGGACAGGGCTTTACTATGGCTACACCTTC.

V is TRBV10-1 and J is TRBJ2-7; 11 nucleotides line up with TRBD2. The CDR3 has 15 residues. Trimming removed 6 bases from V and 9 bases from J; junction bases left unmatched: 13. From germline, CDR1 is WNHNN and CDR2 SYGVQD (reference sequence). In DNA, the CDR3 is TGCGCCAGCAGCCCGGGGACTAGCGGTCCCCTAAGGCAGTACTTC. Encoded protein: CASSPGTSGPLRQYF.

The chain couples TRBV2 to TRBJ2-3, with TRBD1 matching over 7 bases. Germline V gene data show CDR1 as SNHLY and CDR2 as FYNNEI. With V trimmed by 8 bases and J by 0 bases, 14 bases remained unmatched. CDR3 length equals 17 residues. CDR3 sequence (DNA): TGTGCCAGCGTTTGGGTTTCAGGGGGAAAAAGCACAGATACGCAGTATTTT. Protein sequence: CASVWVSGGKSTDTQYF.

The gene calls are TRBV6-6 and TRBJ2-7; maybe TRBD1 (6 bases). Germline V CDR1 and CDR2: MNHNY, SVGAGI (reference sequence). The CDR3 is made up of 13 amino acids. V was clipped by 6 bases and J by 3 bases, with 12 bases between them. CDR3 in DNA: TGTGCCAGCAGGCTACAGGGAGACTACGAGCAGTACTTC. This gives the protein CASRLQGDYEQYF.

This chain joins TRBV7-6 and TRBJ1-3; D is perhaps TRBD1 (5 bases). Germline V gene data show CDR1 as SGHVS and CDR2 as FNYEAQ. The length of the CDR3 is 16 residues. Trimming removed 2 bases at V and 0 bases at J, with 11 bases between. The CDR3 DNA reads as TGTGCCAGCAGCTTACAGGGCGGAAGCTCTGGAAACACCATATATTTT. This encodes CASSLQGGSSGNTIYF.

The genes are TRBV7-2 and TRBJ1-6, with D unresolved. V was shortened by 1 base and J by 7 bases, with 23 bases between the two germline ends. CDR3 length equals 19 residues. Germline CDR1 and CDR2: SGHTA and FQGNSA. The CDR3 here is CASSLVDFPTMGGNSPLHF. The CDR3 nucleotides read TGTGCCAGCAGCTTAGTGGACTTCCCGACTATGGGAGGGAATTCACCCCTCCACTTT.

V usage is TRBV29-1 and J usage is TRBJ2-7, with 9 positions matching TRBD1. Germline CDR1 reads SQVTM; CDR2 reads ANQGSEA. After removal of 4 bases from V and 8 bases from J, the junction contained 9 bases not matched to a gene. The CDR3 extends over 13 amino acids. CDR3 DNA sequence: TGCAGCGTTGGACGGGGACAGGGTTCCAAGCAGTACTTC. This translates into CSVGRGQGSKQYF.

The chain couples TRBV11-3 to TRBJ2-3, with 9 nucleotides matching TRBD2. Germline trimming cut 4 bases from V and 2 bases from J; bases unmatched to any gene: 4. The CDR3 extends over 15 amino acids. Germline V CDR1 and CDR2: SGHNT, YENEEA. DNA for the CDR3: TGTGCCAGCAGCTGGAGCGGGGGGTACACAGATACGCAGTATTTT. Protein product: CASSWSGGYTDTQYF.

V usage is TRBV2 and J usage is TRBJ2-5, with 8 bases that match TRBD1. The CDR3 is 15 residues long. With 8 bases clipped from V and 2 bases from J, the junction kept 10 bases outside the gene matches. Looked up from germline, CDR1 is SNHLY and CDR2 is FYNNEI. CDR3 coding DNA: TGTGCCAGCGTTTACTCGGGACAGGAGCAAGAGACCCAGTACTTC. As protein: CASVYSGQEQETQYF.

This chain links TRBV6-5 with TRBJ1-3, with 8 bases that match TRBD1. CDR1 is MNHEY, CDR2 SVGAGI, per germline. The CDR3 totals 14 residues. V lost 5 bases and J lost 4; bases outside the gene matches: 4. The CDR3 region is CASSDRGLGNTIYF. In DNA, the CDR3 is TGTGCCAGCAGTGACAGGGGTCTCGGAAACACCATATATTTT.